This record looks at one T cell receptor beta chain sequence and its context. TCRdb re-called the 5' RACE reads with MiXCR, one entry per CDR3 protein. The sample lists roughly 480,000 distinct CDR3 sequences; about 23% were seen once. Germline V lookup: CDR1 MNHEY, CDR2 SVGEGT. This CDR3 is built from 16 residues. Trimming shortened V by 5 bases and J by 0 bases, and 14 bases separated the two germline ends. The data are from a study of T-cell memory formation after mild COVID-19. The chain carries TRBV6-2 or TRBV6-3 and TRBJ2-4; a weak D match, TRBD2 (5 bases). This receptor was identified in an adult woman who had mild COVID-19 (a few samples of this study predate the infection). Cell type and time point are not known. The source material was PBMCs or a T cell subset sorted from them (not recorded which). CDR3: CASSGSGILAKNIQYF. The CDR3, as DNA: TGTGCCAGCAGTGGAAGCGGAATTCTAGCCAAAAACATTCAGTACTTC.